Described below is a single T cell receptor beta chain sequence and its context. Antigen specificity is unknown. The entry originates in a study of blood T cells in healthy people across ages. Overall study findings and caveats: Naive T cell percentage and TCR beta diversity correlated strongly. More naive CD4+ cells and higher diversity marked long-lived donors relative to aged donors.

CDR3 size: 11 residues. V lost 7 bases and J lost 3, with 9 bases in between. Germline V gene lookup returns CDR1 DFQATT and CDR2 SNEGSKA (reference sequence). Every participating donor contributed about 10 milliliters of peripheral blood through a draw. Samples each yielded at least 6 micrograms of total RNA. Sample-barcoded 5' priming and a J-beta primer mix drove a second PCR of about 6 to 12 cycles. TCRdb passed the 5' RACE reads through MiXCR, listing each CDR3 protein once. The table shows around 970,000 distinct CDR3 sequences, with roughly half occurring only once. V usage is TRBV20-1 and J usage is TRBJ2-5; no firm D call. This TCR was sampled from a woman aged 55-70 years in good health. Sequences were obtained from blood. The CDR3: CSVWRKETQYF. CDR3 bases: TGCAGTGTTTGGCGGAAAGAGACCCAGTACTTC.